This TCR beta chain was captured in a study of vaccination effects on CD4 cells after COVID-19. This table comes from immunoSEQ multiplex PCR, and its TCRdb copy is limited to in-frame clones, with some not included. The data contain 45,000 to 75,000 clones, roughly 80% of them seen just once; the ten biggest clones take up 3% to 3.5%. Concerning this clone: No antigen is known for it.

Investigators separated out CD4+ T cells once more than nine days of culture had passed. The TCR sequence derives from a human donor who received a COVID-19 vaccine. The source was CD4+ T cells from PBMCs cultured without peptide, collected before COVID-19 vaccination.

CDR3 loop: CASQQLNYGYTF. CDR3 in DNA: TGTGCCAGTCAACAACTAAACTATGGCTACACCTTC. The gene calls are TRBV28 and TRBJ1-2; D remains unclear. Germline CDR1 and CDR2: MDHEN and SYDVKM. V gave up 9 bases and J gave up 2 bases, with 10 bases separating them. The CDR3 sequence is 12 residues long.